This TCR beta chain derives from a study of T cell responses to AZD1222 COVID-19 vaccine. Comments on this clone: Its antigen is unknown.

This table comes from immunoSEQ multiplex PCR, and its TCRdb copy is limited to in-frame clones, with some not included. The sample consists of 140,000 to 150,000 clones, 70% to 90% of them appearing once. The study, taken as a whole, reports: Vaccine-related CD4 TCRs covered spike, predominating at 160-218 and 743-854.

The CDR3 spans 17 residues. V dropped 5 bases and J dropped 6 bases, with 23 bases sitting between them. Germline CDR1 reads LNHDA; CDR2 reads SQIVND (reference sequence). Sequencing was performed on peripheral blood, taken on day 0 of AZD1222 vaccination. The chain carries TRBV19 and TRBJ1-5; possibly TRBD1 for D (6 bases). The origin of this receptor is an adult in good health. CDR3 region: CASSRGSGGGSGQPQHF. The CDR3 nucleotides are TGTGCCAGTAGTCGAGGAAGCGGAGGGGGAAGCGGTCAGCCCCAGCATTTT.